Below, one TCR beta chain is given with its context. This entry is derived from a study of blood T cell repertoires in COVID-19. On the study more broadly: COVID-19 samples, acute and convalescent, were from the United States, Italy and Spain. PBMCs, B-cell-depleted T cells, or T cells provided the cDNA or gDNA that made up the material.

Between the trimmed V and J ends, which lost 6 bases and 2 bases, there was a span of 4 bases. The CDR3 loop spans 11 amino acids. Germline V gene sequence: CDR1 SNHLY, CDR2 FYNNEI. Per the study methods: Using reference gene primer amplification, nucleated cell counts were estimated. This table comes from immunoSEQ multiplex PCR, and its TCRdb copy is limited to in-frame clones, with some not included. V and J calls and clone size follow that table, whereas D and trimming were derived from the DNA. This sample has approximately 280,000 clones, with around 90% found just once. Sequencing was carried out using peripheral blood. This clonotype originated in a man in his fifties with acute or convalescent COVID-19. This chain links TRBV2 with TRBJ1-2; D call uncertain. The CDR3 DNA reads as TGTGCCAGCAGGTCAAACTATGGCTACACCTTC. Its protein product is CASRSNYGYTF.